The 14 T cell receptor beta chains below all came from one sample that was sequenced in a study of blood T cells in healthy people across ages. Primers used in a second PCR of about 6 to 12 cycles were a sample-barcoded 5' primer and a J-beta primer mix. TCRdb re-derived calls from the 5' RACE reads in MiXCR, one entry per CDR3 protein. The sample has more than 900,000 distinct CDR3 sequences; 25% to 35% are singletons. This sample also belongs to another study, concerning T cells of mothers and their children.

Sequenced input: blood. These receptors all come from a woman aged 40 to 49 in good health.

Concerning this clonotype itself: The limits of the CDR3 on the DNA are not certain, so only TCRdb's listed CDR3 is given. The chain carries TRBV7-3 and TRBJ2-5; the tabulated D call, TRBD2, remains unverified against the DNA. Germline assignment: CDR1 SGHTA and CDR2 FQGTGA. The CDR3 totals 20 residues, both ends included. The CDR3 region is CASLPTLNYDYTFGSGTQYF.

This clonotype has just a few counts. The chain links TRBV11-2 to TRBJ2-3; D unclear. V was cut by 1 base and J by 3 bases, with 11 bases left in between. This CDR3 has 15 amino acids. Germline assignment: CDR1 SGHAT and CDR2 FQNNGV. The CDR3 sequence is CASSLAPLSTDTQYF. The CDR3 nucleotides read TGTGCCAGCAGCTTAGCCCCCTTGAGTACAGATACGCAGTATTTT.

On this clonotype itself: The junction and the germline gene differ at one end; a read error may be behind it. The V and J genes are TRBV7-9 and TRBJ2-1, with TRBD1 matching 9 bases. Germline CDR1 reads SEHNR; CDR2 reads FQNEAQ (reference sequence). This CDR3 region has 15 residues. CDR3 in amino acids: CASSMPGTGYNEQFF. As DNA, the CDR3 is TGTGCCAGCAGCATGCCCGGGACAGGGTACAATGAGCAGTTTTTC.

CDR3 amino acids: CASSQGTAKDEKLFF. CDR3 nucleotides: TGTGCCAGCAGCCAAGGGACAGCAAAGGATGAAAAACTGTTTTTT. This rearrangement joins TRBV3-1 to TRBJ1-4; possibly TRBD1 for D (6 bases). Germline CDR1 LGHDT, CDR2 YNNKEL (reference sequence). The V end lost 1 base, the J end lost 6 bases, and 12 bases lay between the germline ends. The CDR3 spans 15 residues.

This clonotype has just a few counts. The V call is TRBV30, the J call TRBJ1-5; 7 nucleotides agree with TRBD1. The CDR3 consists of 14 residues. Germline lookup yields CDR1 GTSNPN and CDR2 SVGIG (reference sequence). J lost 0 bases, V lost 5 bases, and 4 bases had no gene match. CDR3 bases: TGTGCCTGGGGGACAGCTTATAGCAATCAGCCCCAGCATTTT. Protein sequence: CAWGTAYSNQPQHF. Based on the CDR3 plus reference TRBV30 and TRBJ1-5, the full variable domain is SQTIHQWPATLVQPVGSPLSLECTVEGTSNPNLYWYRQAAGRGLQLLFYSVGIGQISSEVPQNLSASRPQDRQFILSSKKLLLSDSGFYLCAWGTAYSNQPQHFGDGTRLSIL.

The chain combines TRBV7-2 with TRBJ1-2, with D possibly being TRBD1 (6 bases). The germline gives CDR1 SGHTA, CDR2 FQGNSA. This CDR3 comprises 17 residues. V lost 5 bases and J lost 4, with 23 bases in between. In DNA form, the CDR3 reads TGTGCCAGCAGCCCTCAACTCGGTCGACAGGCCCTCTATGGCTACACCTTC. Its protein product is CASSPQLGRQALYGYTF.

The chain joins TRBV6-5 to TRBJ1-1, with 7 bases identical to TRBD1. Germline CDR1 and CDR2: MNHEY and SVGAGI. J lost 4 bases, V lost 5 bases, and 7 bases had no gene match. The CDR3 consists of 14 residues. CDR3 loop: CASSPTGKVTEAFF. CDR3 sequence (DNA): TGTGCCAGCAGTCCGACAGGGAAGGTCACTGAAGCTTTCTTT.

This clonotype was seen many times. This chain connects TRBV29-1 to TRBJ2-5; D not resolved. The CDR3 length is 13 residues. Germline V gene sequence: CDR1 SQVTM, CDR2 ANQGSEA. The ends were cut back, 4 bases at V and 2 bases at J, with 11 bases in the middle. The CDR3 bases are TGCAGCGTTGTTGGGCGGATACAAGAGACCCAGTACTTC. It encodes CSVVGRIQETQYF.

The CDR3: CASSVDGQDAYGYTF. DNA for the CDR3: TGTGCCAGCAGCGTAGACGGACAGGACGCTTATGGCTACACCTTC. The chain links TRBV9 to TRBJ1-2, with 7 bases identical to TRBD1. The CDR3 runs to 15 residues. The V gene end was trimmed by 0 bases and the J gene end by 5 bases; junction bases not matched to a gene: 7. Per germline, CDR1 SGDLS and CDR2 YYNGEE.

Ten or more counts support this clonotype. The rearrangement uses TRBV18 and TRBJ2-7; D is uncertain. Trimming stripped 3 bases from V and 0 bases from J, with 15 bases between. The germline CDR1 and CDR2 sequences are KGHSH and LQKENI. The CDR3 spans 16 residues. The CDR3, as DNA: TGTGCCAGCTCACCCGCGCAGGCCCCCAGCTCCTACGAGCAGTACTTC. The encoded protein is CASSPAQAPSSYEQYF.

This chain connects TRBV7-9 to TRBJ2-1, with D hard to call. Per the germline V gene, CDR1 is SEHNR and CDR2 is FQNEAQ (reference sequence). The CDR3 spans 15 residues. Between the trimmed V and J ends, which lost 4 bases and 0 bases, there was a span of 10 bases. CDR3 sequence (DNA): TGTGCCAGCAGCTCGGACGTAAGCTCCTACAATGAGCAGTTCTTC. The encoded protein is CASSSDVSSYNEQFF.

The chain joins TRBV24-1 to TRBJ1-1; TRBD1 matches 7 bases. CDR3 length: 13 residues. V was clipped by 10 bases and J by 7 bases; unmatched bases: 11. In germline, CDR1 is KGHDR, CDR2 SFDVKD. Here the CDR3 reads CATGTRDSREAFF. CDR3 nucleotide sequence: TGTGCCACGGGGACCAGGGACAGTCGTGAAGCTTTCTTT.

The J gene is TRBJ2-7, the V gene TRBV5-1; the match to TRBD1 covers 9 bases. The DNA end is more similar to TRBJ2-5, so the J call may be wrong. This CDR3 comprises 17 residues. The germline V gene encodes CDR1 SGHRS and CDR2 YFSETQ. As DNA, the CDR3 is TGCGCCAGCAGCTATGGAACCCCGGGACAGGGCGGGTGGACCCAGTACTTC. Translating gives CASSYGTPGQGGWTQYF.

A few counts support this clonotype. The chain has TRBV5-1 and TRBJ1-1; tentative D call: TRBD1 (5 bases). V lost 4 bases, J lost 4 bases, and 14 bases lay in between. The CDR3 extends over 14 amino acids. Germline CDR1 is SGHRS and CDR2 is YFSETQ. The CDR3 spells CASSPTRGVTEAFF. CDR3 nucleotide sequence: TGCGCCAGCAGCCCGACCCGAGGGGTCACTGAAGCTTTCTTT.